The clone carrying this T cell receptor beta chain was counted between two and nine times. This specimen belongs to a study of blood T cells in healthy people across ages. With V trimmed by 1 base and J by 8 bases, 9 bases remained unmatched. The V gene's germline CDR1 is GTSNPN and CDR2 SVGIG (reference sequence). There are 15 residues in the CDR3. The authors ran a second PCR of roughly 6 to 12 cycles using a sample-barcoded 5' primer and a J-beta primer mix. From each sample, at least 3 million paired-end reads containing CDR3 were obtained. TCRdb itself ran the 5' RACE reads through MiXCR, one entry per CDR3 protein. The sample records 650,000 to 1,000,000 distinct CDR3 sequences, about 34% being singletons.

This chain joins TRBV30 and TRBJ2-1; TRBD1 aligns across 9 bases. The material sequenced was blood. This receptor was identified in a young man in good health. The CDR3 reads CAWSAGQGILDEQFF. The CDR3 region has the DNA TGTGCCTGGAGTGCCGGACAGGGGATTTTAGATGAGCAGTTCTTC. The complete variable domain, with remaining parts taken from reference TRBV30 and TRBJ2-1, reads SQTIHQWPATLVQPVGSPLSLECTVEGTSNPNLYWYRQAAGRGLQLLFYSVGIGQISSEVPQNLSASRPQDRQFILSSKKLLLSDSGFYLCAWSAGQGILDEQFFGPGTRLTVL.